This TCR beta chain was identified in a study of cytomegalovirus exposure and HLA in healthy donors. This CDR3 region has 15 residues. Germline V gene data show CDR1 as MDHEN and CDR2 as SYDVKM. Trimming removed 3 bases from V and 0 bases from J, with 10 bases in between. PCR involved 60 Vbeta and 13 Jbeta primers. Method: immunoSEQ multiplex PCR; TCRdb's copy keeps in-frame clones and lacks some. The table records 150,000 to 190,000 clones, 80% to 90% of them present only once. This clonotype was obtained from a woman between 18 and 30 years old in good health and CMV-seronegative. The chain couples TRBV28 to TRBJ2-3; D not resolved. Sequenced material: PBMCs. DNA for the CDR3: TGTGCCAGCAGTTTTGCGGCTTATAGCACAGATACGCAGTATTTT. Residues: CASSFAAYSTDTQYF.